This T cell receptor (beta chain) was recorded in a study of regulatory T cells in long-lasting Graves disease. Building of the TCR beta libraries involved iRepertoire HTBI primers and Arm-PCR of CDR3 regions. In TCRdb, the multiplex PCR reads were re-called with MiXCR into one record per CDR3 protein. The table lists 550,000 to 650,000 distinct CDR3 sequences, roughly 15% of them singletons. Germline V gene data show CDR1 as DFQATT and CDR2 as SNEGSKA (reference sequence). The J segment lost 1 base and the V segment lost 2 bases, leaving 15 bases of the junction unmatched. This CDR3 spans 19 amino acids. Time point of the sample: newly diagnosed GD, antithyroid drugs for less than 3 months. With RNA extracted from PBMCs as input, the TCR library was made. These data were also reused for a study on T cells in Graves' hyperthyroidism and ophthalmopathy.

This specimen was peripheral blood mononuclear cells (PBMCs), taken at new diagnosis, from a patient treated with antithyroid drugs. The rearrangement joins TRBV20-1 to TRBJ2-1, with TRBD2 matching over 9 bases. The TCR comes from a man between 18 and 29 years old with Graves disease. CDR3 sequence: CSARYVGFPAGGSYNEQFF. CDR3 DNA sequence: TGCAGTGCTAGATACGTGGGATTCCCCGCGGGAGGGTCCTACAATGAGCAGTTCTTC.